Below are 8 T cell receptor beta chains sequenced from a single sample in a study of T cells in Graves' hyperthyroidism and ophthalmopathy. Amplified regions were TCR beta CDR3 sequences from RNA transcripts. In the first-round RT-PCR of the TCR CDR3, the HTBI primer set was used. TCRdb reprocessed the multiplex PCR reads with MiXCR, giving one entry per CDR3 protein. The data contain 450,000 to 500,000 distinct CDR3 sequences, about 20% of them seen just once; the ten biggest clones take up about 53%. Sequenced input: blood. These receptors came from a woman between 65 and 79 years old with Graves' ophthalmopathy.

The V and J genes are TRBV7-3 and TRBJ2-2; 10 positions agree with TRBD2. With V trimmed by 4 bases and J by 7 bases, 6 bases remained unmatched. This CDR3 has 15 amino acids. In germline, CDR1 is SGHTA, CDR2 FQGTGA. The CDR3 coding sequence is TGTGCCAGCAGCTCGCGGACTAGCGGAGGCGGGGAGCTGTTTTTT. Translated: CASSSRTSGGGELFF.

This clonotype was detected many times. The V and J genes are TRBV7-2 and TRBJ2-7; 9 positions match TRBD1. V shed 5 bases and J 7 bases; nucleotides not matched to a gene: 12. The length of the CDR3 is 15 residues. The germline V gene encodes CDR1 SGHTA and CDR2 FQGNSA. CDR3 sequence: CASSPLGGQGGEQYF. DNA of the CDR3: TGTGCCAGCAGCCCACTCGGGGGACAGGGTGGAGAGCAGTACTTC.

In this sample, this clonotype turned up a few times. V is TRBV27 and J is TRBJ2-2, with D unresolved. V was shortened by 5 bases and J by 4 bases, with 20 bases between the two germline ends. The CDR3 runs to 17 residues. CDR1 MNHEY and CDR2 SMNVEV come from the germline V gene (reference sequence). The CDR3: CASSVRGPDGRTGELFF. In nucleotides, the CDR3 is TGTGCCAGCAGTGTACGAGGCCCGGACGGCCGCACCGGGGAGCTGTTTTTT.

This clonotype was detected many times. The rearrangement links TRBV20-1 to TRBJ2-1, with 13 positions matching TRBD2. The V gene's germline CDR1 is DFQATT and CDR2 SNEGSKA (reference sequence). This CDR3 has 14 amino acids. With 6 bases clipped from V and 3 bases from J, the junction kept 2 bases outside the gene matches. Written as DNA, the CDR3 is TGCAGTGCAAGGACTAGCGGGAGCTACAATGAGCAGTTCTTC. Translation: CSARTSGSYNEQFF.

This clonotype turned up a few times. The V and J genes are TRBV12-3 or TRBV12-4 and TRBJ2-1; no clear D. This CDR3 contains 14 residues. V was pared by 7 bases and J by 8 bases, with 18 bases between. CDR3 DNA sequence: TGTGCCAGCAAGGGTGGCTCACACGTCGATGAGCAGTTCTTC. Translated: CASKGGSHVDEQFF.

As for this clonotype: The junction shows a germline mismatch at one end, possibly a read error. This chain links TRBV6-1 with TRBJ2-1, with D perhaps given as TRBD1 or TRBD2 (6 bases each). The CDR3 has 12 residues. CDR1 is MNHNS and CDR2 is SASEGT in the germline V gene. The DNA of the CDR3 is TGTGCCAGCGAGGCGCGGGACAATGAGCAATTCTTC. This translates into CASEARDNEQFF.

This sequence joins TRBV6-5 and TRBJ2-3; 12 bases line up with TRBD2. The CDR3 has 17 amino acids. With 2 bases clipped from V and 4 bases from J, the junction kept 7 bases outside the gene matches. The germline V gene has CDR1 MNHEY and CDR2 SVGAGI. The CDR3 region has the DNA TGTGCCAGCAGTTACGTGACTAGCGGGAGAGGGGCAGATACGCAGTATTTT. Protein sequence: CASSYVTSGRGADTQYF.

Notes on this clonotype: One end of the junction varies from germline; a read error may be responsible. V gene TRBV6-1 combines with J gene TRBJ2-5, with D possibly TRBD2 on 6 matching bases. Germline V gene lookup returns CDR1 MNHNS and CDR2 SASEGT. The CDR3 runs 12 residues. The CDR3 DNA reads TGTGCCGGCAGCAAAAGCGGGGAGACCCAGTACTTC. This codes for CAGSKSGETQYF.